The source of this T cell receptor (beta chain) is a study of T cells in Graves' hyperthyroidism and ophthalmopathy. Overall study context: Peripheral blood was acquired at first diagnosis, ahead of any therapy whatsoever. General observations from the study: Among thyroid clonotypes expanded above 0.001, most also appeared in blood.

As regards this clonotype: No antigen is known for it.

Reasons for excluding patients were uncontrolled infection, other autoimmune disease, pregnancy or lactation. From less than 13 ml of fresh peripheral blood, PBMCs were isolated. The CDR3 regions of TCR beta were amplified from RNA transcripts. The TCR CDR3 first-round RT-PCR relied on the HTBI primer set. TCRdb processed the multiplex PCR reads anew with MiXCR; each CDR3 protein has one entry. The sample shows 600,000 or so distinct CDR3 sequences, about 15% of them seen only once. The sequencing sample was made of blood. This TCR derives from a woman aged 50 to 65 with Graves' ophthalmopathy.

This chain's CDR3 is CASSQGWTRYNTGELFF. The CDR3 bases are TGCGCCAGCAGCCAAGGTTGGACCAGATATAACACCGGGGAGCTGTTTTTT. The rearrangement links TRBV4-1 to TRBJ2-2; D is unresolved. Trimming took 1 base from V and 2 from J, leaving 14 bases between them. The CDR3 is 17 amino acids. Germline lookup yields CDR1 MGHRA and CDR2 YSYEKL.